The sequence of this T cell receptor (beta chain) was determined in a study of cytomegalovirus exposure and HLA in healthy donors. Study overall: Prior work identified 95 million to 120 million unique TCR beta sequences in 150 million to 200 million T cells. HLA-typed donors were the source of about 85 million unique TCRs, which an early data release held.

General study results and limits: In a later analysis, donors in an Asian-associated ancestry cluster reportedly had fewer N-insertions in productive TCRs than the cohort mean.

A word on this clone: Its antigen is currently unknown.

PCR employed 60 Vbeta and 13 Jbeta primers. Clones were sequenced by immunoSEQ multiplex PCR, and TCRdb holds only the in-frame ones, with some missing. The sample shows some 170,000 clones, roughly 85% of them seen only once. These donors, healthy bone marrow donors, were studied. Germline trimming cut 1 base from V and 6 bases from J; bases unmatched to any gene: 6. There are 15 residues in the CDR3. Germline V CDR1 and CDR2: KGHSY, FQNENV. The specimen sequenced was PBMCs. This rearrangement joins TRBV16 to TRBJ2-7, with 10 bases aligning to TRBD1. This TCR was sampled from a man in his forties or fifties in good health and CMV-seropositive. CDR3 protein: CASSQLGTGAGEQYF. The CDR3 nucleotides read TGTGCCAGCAGCCAATTAGGGACAGGGGCCGGCGAGCAGTACTTC.